The entry below gives a single TCR beta chain sequence along with its context. The antigen is unknown. The sample originates from a study of naive and memory T cell subsets. Overall study results and limits: Naive repertoires, especially CD8, held a few larger clonotypes, possibly memory cells re-expressing CD45RA.

Four subsets defined by CD45RA and CD27 were sorted after CD3, CD4, CD8 and live/dead staining. The V gene's germline CDR1 is SGHRS and CDR2 YFSETQ. V lost 4 bases, J lost 1 base, and 14 bases lay in between. The CDR3 sequence is 15 residues long. An equimolar mix of two oligonucleotides served as the beta constant-region primer for TRBC1 and TRBC2. The ligated cDNA underwent four PCR rounds using SP2 and nested alpha and beta constant-region primers. The cDNA 3' end received a ligated single-stranded oligonucleotide carrying the SP2 primer and a 12-nucleotide UMI. TCRdb independently ran MiXCR on the UMI-ligation and nested PCR reads; one entry per CDR3 protein. The sample has around 83,000 distinct CDR3 sequences, roughly 10% seen once.

The sequence came from a human donor in good health. Source material: naive CD4+ T cells from blood. This chain connects TRBV5-1 to TRBJ1-2; maybe TRBD1 (5 bases). The CDR3 DNA reads TGCGCCAGCAGCGCGGGGGACCGCTATAACTATGGCTACACCTTC. Translating it yields CASSAGDRYNYGYTF.